This T cell receptor beta chain was retrieved from a study of blood T cell repertoires in COVID-19. Germline values: CDR1 SGDLS, CDR2 YYNGEE. The V end lost 1 base, the J end lost 9 bases, and 8 bases lay between the germline ends. The CDR3 length is 13 residues. Authors' processing steps: Amplifying reference gene primers gave estimates of nucleated cell counts. Assay: immunoSEQ multiplex PCR; the TCRdb copy retains only in-frame clones and omits some. The DNA was the basis for D and trimming; V, J and clone size are from that table. The sample has some 250,000 clones; roughly 83% are singletons. The material sequenced was peripheral blood. The TCR sequence derives from a man between 40 and 49 years old with acute or convalescent COVID-19. The chain links TRBV9 to TRBJ1-6; weak D call: TRBD1 (6 bases). The CDR3 coding sequence is TGTGCCAGCAGCGTACAGGGGAGTTCACCCCTCCACTTT. It specifies CASSVQGSSPLHF. Drawing the rest from reference TRBV9 and TRBJ1-6, the complete variable domain is DSGVTQTPKHLITATGQRVTLRCSPRSGDLSVYWYQQSLDQGLQFLIQYYNGEERAKGNILERFSAQQFPDLHSELNLSSLELGDSALYFCASSVQGSSPLHFGNGTRLTVT.